These T cell receptor beta chains were read from a single sample in a study of T cells after yellow fever vaccination. From the 5' RACE reads, TCRdb called clonotypes with MiXCR, one entry per CDR3 protein. The table shows 95,000 to 150,000 distinct CDR3 sequences, with nearly 15% occurring only once. This material consisted of CD8+ T cells sorted from PBMCs, taken 5 days after the yellow fever booster vaccination. These receptors all stem from a man aged 18 to 29 who received the YFV17D yellow fever vaccine. Each CDR3 is given with its conserved first and last residue. D genes are given only for firm matches. Rows give clone size only sometimes, using once, few, many, or a class for an expanded clone.

j_call,clone_size,v_call,d_call,cdr3_nt,cdr3_aa
TRBJ1-3,few,TRBV19,.,TGTGCCAGTAGTGCGAGGTCGTCGGACACCATATATTTT,CASSARSSDTIYF
TRBJ2-1,.,TRBV29-1,TRBD2,TGCAGCGTTGACCAGCGGGGCGGAACGAATGAGCAGTTCTTC,CSVDQRGGTNEQFF
TRBJ1-2,few,TRBV7-9,.,TGTGCCAGCAGCCTCGGGACGCCCGACAACTATGGCTACACCTTC,CASSLGTPDNYGYTF
TRBJ2-3,few,TRBV28,.,TGTGCCAGCAGTTTGCTGATCACAGATACGCAGTATTTT,CASSLLITDTQYF
TRBJ1-4,few,TRBV5-8,TRBD1,TGTGCCAGCAGCTTGGGGACAGGTCTTCGGGAAAAACTGTTTTTT,CASSLGTGLREKLFF
TRBJ2-3,few,TRBV3-1,.,TGTGCCAGCAGCCTAGACCGTATGCATACGCAGTATTTT,CASSLDRMHTQYF
TRBJ1-2,.,TRBV4-3,TRBD1,TGCGCCAGCAGCCAAGATCAGGCAGGGGGAGACCACTATGGCTACACCTTC,CASSQDQAGGDHYGYTF
TRBJ2-3,.,TRBV12-3/TRBV12-4,TRBD1,TGTGCCAGCATCGACGTGAGGGCAGGGGGCGGGAATACGCAGTATTTT,CASIDVRAGGGNTQYF
TRBJ2-3,.,TRBV4-3,.,TGCGCCAGCAGCCAAGATGGGGACTCCGCAGATACGCAGTATTTT,CASSQDGDSADTQYF
TRBJ2-5,.,TRBV12-3/TRBV12-4,TRBD2,TGTGCCAGCAGTCCGACTAGCGGGGGGGAAGAGACCCAGTACTTC,CASSPTSGGEETQYF
TRBJ2-4,.,TRBV6-5,.,TGTGCCAGCAGTTACAGGGGTGCCAAAAACATTCAGTACTTC,CASSYRGAKNIQYF